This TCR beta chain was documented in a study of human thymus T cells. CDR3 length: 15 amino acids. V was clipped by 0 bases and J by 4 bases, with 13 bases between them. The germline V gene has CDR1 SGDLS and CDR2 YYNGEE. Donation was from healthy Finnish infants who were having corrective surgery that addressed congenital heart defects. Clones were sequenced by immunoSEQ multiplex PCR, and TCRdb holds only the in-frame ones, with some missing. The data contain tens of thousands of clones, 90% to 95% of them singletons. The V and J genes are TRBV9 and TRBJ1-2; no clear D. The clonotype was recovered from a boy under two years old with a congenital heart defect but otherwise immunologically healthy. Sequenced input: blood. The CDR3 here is CASSVGGGNPYGYTF. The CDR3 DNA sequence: TGTGCCAGCAGCGTAGGGGGAGGCAACCCCTATGGCTACACCTTC.